This T cell receptor (beta chain) was captured in a study of OX40 agonist ivuxolimab in advanced cancers. Study-wide findings and caveats: At 0.1 to 3.0 mg/kg and by week 6, clonal expansion occurred in CD4+ and CD8+ blood T cells. Clonal expansion in partial responders at 0.1-3.0 mg/kg ranked among the lowest.

The CDR3 runs to 15 residues. Some clones are missing from TCRdb's copy, which holds only in-frame ones; the method was immunoSEQ multiplex PCR. Here the sample spans about 62,000 clones, around 84% being singletons. This clone is medium-sized within its sample. The antigen is undetermined. The specimen comprised CD4+ or CD8+ T cells sorted from blood, sampled in a trial of the OX40 agonist ivuxolimab. The clonotype originates from an adult with an advanced solid tumor such as melanoma, head and neck, liver or kidney cancer. This chain uses TRBV21-1 with TRBJ1-5. TRBV21-1 is listed as a pseudogene. The CDR3 region has the DNA TGTGCCAGCAGCAAAGGCCGGTATAGCAATCAGCCCCAGCATTTT. Translated: CASSKGRYSNQPQHF.